One and the same sample provided the 27 T cell receptor beta chains below, sequenced in a study of blood T cells in healthy people across ages. The use of a sample-barcoded 5' primer and a J-beta primer mix characterized a second PCR of about 6 to 12 cycles. One entry per CDR3 protein, called by TCRdb with MiXCR from the 5' RACE reads. The table shows about a million distinct CDR3 sequences, with roughly 47% occurring only once. Material: blood. The receptors were sampled from a woman aged 60-75 years in good health.

This clonotype was counted a few times. The chain combines TRBV5-1 with TRBJ2-7; D may correspond to TRBD1 or TRBD2 (6 bases each). The CDR3 contains 18 residues. In germline, CDR1 is SGHRS, CDR2 YFSETQ. V was cut by 0 bases and J by 2 bases, with 21 bases left in between. In DNA form, the CDR3 reads TGCGCCAGCAGCTTGGTGGGGGGCGCTGGTCGATACACCTACGAGCAGTACTTC. As protein: CASSLVGGAGRYTYEQYF. Combining the CDR3 with reference TRBV5-1 and TRBJ2-7 gives the whole variable domain KAGVTQTPRYLIKTRGQQVTLSCSPISGHRSVSWYQQTPGQGLQFLFEYFSETQRNKGNFPGRFSGRQFSNSRSEMNVSTLELGDSALYLCASSLVGGAGRYTYEQYFGPGTRLTVT.

This clonotype was observed a handful of times. The genes are TRBV14 and TRBJ1-2; D is ambiguous. V shed 3 bases and J shed 7 bases, with 18 bases lying between them. The germline V gene has CDR1 SGHDN and CDR2 FVKESK. The CDR3 is 15 amino acids. The CDR3 DNA follows: TGTGCCAGCAGCCAGCATTTCTCCAGGAACGGTGGCTACACCTTC. Protein: CASSQHFSRNGGYTF.

V is TRBV28 and J is TRBJ2-7, with D unresolved. Germline CDR1 MDHEN, CDR2 SYDVKM. V was shortened by 4 bases and J by 3 bases, with 16 bases between the two germline ends. The CDR3 is made up of 15 amino acids. The CDR3 region is CASSSPTEPRYEQYF. The CDR3 DNA follows: TGTGCCAGCAGTTCCCCTACGGAACCACGCTACGAGCAGTACTTC.

The chain joins TRBV2 to TRBJ2-3; TRBD1 or TRBD2 may be the D gene (5 bases each). Trimming removed 8 bases from V and 7 bases from J, with 16 bases in between. The CDR3 extends over 13 amino acids. CDR1 is SNHLY, CDR2 FYNNEI, per germline. Here the CDR3 DNA reads TGTGCCAGCCGGTCCGGGGCCCTTTATACGCAGTATTTT. It specifies CASRSGALYTQYF.

This clonotype occurred a few times. J is TRBJ1-2 and V is TRBV10-3; no reliable D call. This CDR3 is built from 13 residues. Germline V gene lookup returns CDR1 ENHRY and CDR2 SYGVKD. V dropped 0 bases and J dropped 13 bases, with 15 bases sitting between them. CDR3 amino acids: CAISESKGSPSTF. The CDR3 DNA follows: TGTGCCATCAGTGAGTCGAAAGGATCCCCTTCCACCTTC.

The rearrangement links TRBV7-2 to TRBJ1-6; TRBD1 matches 7 bases. Germline V gene lookup returns CDR1 SGHTA and CDR2 FQGNSA. V trimming: 7 bases; J trimming: 10 bases; junction bases outside the gene matches: 4. The CDR3 is 12 amino acids. The CDR3 loop is CASNVDRSPLHF. In DNA, the CDR3 is TGTGCCAGCAACGTGGACAGGTCACCCCTCCACTTT.

The V gene is TRBV28, the J gene TRBJ2-4; 8 nucleotides match TRBD2. The DNA end lines up better with TRBJ2-7; the J call may be wrong. From germline, CDR1 is MDHEN and CDR2 SYDVKM. CDR3 length: 14 amino acids. CDR3 DNA sequence: TGTGCCAGCCTTCCTAGCGGGTTGACCTACGAGCAGTACTTC. Protein product: CASLPSGLTYEQYF.

Ten or more counts support this clonotype. This chain uses TRBV7-9 with TRBJ1-5, with 8 bases identical to TRBD1. The CDR3 consists of 16 residues. Germline CDR1 reads SEHNR; CDR2 reads FQNEAQ (reference sequence). Trimming at V came to 1 base and at J to 4 bases, leaving 6 bases not matched to a gene. CDR3 DNA sequence: TGTGCCAGCAGCTTAGGGCCCAGGGGGCCTAATCAGCCCCAGCATTTT. Protein: CASSLGPRGPNQPQHF. The full variable domain, its missing parts supplied by reference TRBV7-9 and TRBJ1-5, is DTGVSQNPRHKITKRGQNVTFRCDPISEHNRLYWYRQTLGQGPEFLTYFQNEAQLEKSRLLSDRFSAERPKGSFSTLEIQRTEQGDSAMYLCASSLGPRGPNQPQHFGDGTRLSIL.

The J gene is TRBJ2-3, the V gene TRBV18; no definite D call. Germline loops: CDR1 KGHSH, CDR2 LQKENI. V gave up 3 bases and J gave up 2 bases, with 6 bases separating them. This CDR3 has 13 residues. CDR3 bases: TGTGCCAGCTCACCCCCGTTCACAGATACGCAGTATTTT. Translated, it gives CASSPPFTDTQYF.

The genes are TRBV7-2 and TRBJ2-7; 8 bases map to TRBD1. Germline assignment: CDR1 SGHTA and CDR2 FQGNSA. The CDR3 consists of 14 residues. Trimming removed 5 bases from V and 3 bases from J; junction bases left unmatched: 6. The CDR3 sequence: CASSLKTGGYEQYF. In DNA form, the CDR3 reads TGTGCCAGCAGCCTTAAAACAGGGGGCTACGAGCAGTACTTC.

The chain joins TRBV7-9 to TRBJ2-4; the D gene is possibly TRBD1 (6 bases). Matching the DNA end better, TRBJ2-7 makes the J call doubtful. CDR1 and CDR2 from the germline V gene are SEHNR and FQNEAQ (reference sequence). This CDR3 region has 12 residues. DNA for the CDR3: TGTGCCAGCAGGCCCTTAGGGGGCGAGCAGTACTTC. It translates to CASRPLGGEQYF.

In the case of this clonotype: One end of the junction is discordant with germline, which a read error may explain. The chain joins TRBV28 to TRBJ2-5, with a weak D call TRBD2 (5 bases). This CDR3 contains 14 residues. The germline V gene has CDR1 MDHEN and CDR2 SYDVKM. In DNA form, the CDR3 reads TGTGCCAGCAGTCGGTTCGGACTCAAAGAGGCCCAGTACTTC. Its protein product is CASSRFGLKEAQYF.

The CDR3 sequence is CSARGGQGRYGYTF. CDR3 nucleotide sequence: TGCAGTGCCCGTGGCGGACAGGGTCGGTATGGCTACACCTTC. The chain recombines TRBV20-1 with TRBJ1-2; TRBD1 agrees at 8 bases. J gave up 5 bases and V 6 bases, and 11 bases lay outside the gene matches. Germline CDR1 is DFQATT and CDR2 is SNEGSKA (reference sequence). This CDR3 comprises 14 residues.

The genes are TRBV3-1 and TRBJ2-7, with TRBD2 matching over 10 bases. The germline V gene has CDR1 LGHDT and CDR2 YNNKEL (reference sequence). Germline trimming cut 4 bases from V and 7 bases from J; bases unmatched to any gene: 10. The CDR3 spans 15 residues. The CDR3 region has the DNA TGTGCCAGCAGCCGAACACTAGCGGGGCTTGCGGAGCAGTACTTC. Amino acid sequence: CASSRTLAGLAEQYF.

V and J are TRBV20-1 and TRBJ2-7; 10 bases are shared with TRBD2. The J call is uncertain, as TRBJ2-5 better fits the DNA end. The CDR3 totals 14 residues. Germline V gives CDR1 DFQATT, CDR2 SNEGSKA (reference sequence). This chain's CDR3 is CSASLAGVRETQYF. The CDR3 coding sequence is TGCAGTGCTAGCCTAGCGGGAGTTCGGGAGACCCAGTACTTC.

This rearrangement joins TRBV27 to TRBJ2-1, with a tentative D call TRBD1 (5 bases). Germline CDR1 and CDR2: MNHEY and SMNVEV (reference sequence). This CDR3 has 14 residues. Trimming left V 6 bases short and J 10 bases short, with 19 bases between. In DNA form, the CDR3 reads TGTGCCAGCAGCCCGGCCCCCCGAGCAGGGGAGCAGTTCTTC. Amino acids: CASSPAPRAGEQFF.

This clonotype was detected once. The CDR3 sequence is CASSLEGYNNYGYTF. The CDR3 DNA follows: TGCGCCAGCAGCTTGGAAGGGTACAATAACTATGGCTACACCTTC. The rearrangement joins TRBV5-1 to TRBJ1-2; D uncertain. The CDR3 runs 15 residues. Per germline, CDR1 SGHRS and CDR2 YFSETQ. The V end was cut by 0 bases, the J end by 1 base, with 10 bases between.

This chain joins TRBV29-1 and TRBJ1-1; 8 bases are shared with TRBD1. The CDR3 has 13 residues. The J segment lost 1 base and the V segment lost 6 bases, leaving 4 bases of the junction unmatched. Germline CDR1 reads SQVTM; CDR2 reads ANQGSEA. The CDR3 DNA is TGCAGCGTGACAGGGGAGGGGAACACTGAAGCTTTCTTT. Its protein product is CSVTGEGNTEAFF.

This clonotype showed up just a few times. The V gene is TRBV27, the J gene TRBJ2-4; perhaps D is TRBD1 or TRBD2 (5 bases each). The J call may not be correct, given that the DNA end is closer to TRBJ2-7. CDR3 length equals 12 residues. Germline V gene data show CDR1 as MNHEY and CDR2 as SMNVEV (reference sequence). The CDR3 spells CASSFKGSEQYF. Here the CDR3 DNA reads TGTGCCAGCAGTTTTAAGGGGAGCGAGCAGTACTTC.

This clonotype was found a few times. One junction end disagrees with the germline gene, perhaps due to a read error. CDR3 loop: CASSLSLRQGSTNEKLFF. The CDR3 DNA reads as TGTGCCAGCAGTCTATCCCTCCGACAGGGATCAACTAATGAAAAACTGTTTTTT. The V call is TRBV27, the J call TRBJ1-4; 7 nucleotides line up with TRBD1. The V gene's germline CDR1 is MNHEY and CDR2 SMNVEV (reference sequence). This CDR3 has 18 amino acids.

This clonotype was counted a few times. The chain recombines TRBV19 with TRBJ2-4, with 7 bases lining up with TRBD1. This CDR3 is built from 14 residues. V lost 5 bases and J lost 6; bases outside the gene matches: 7. Germline lookup yields CDR1 LNHDA and CDR2 SQIVND (reference sequence). CDR3 DNA sequence: TGTGCCAGTAGTGAGACAGGGTATGGAAACATTCAGTACTTC. Its translation: CASSETGYGNIQYF.

The rearrangement links TRBV6-5 to TRBJ1-5; no clear D. Germline V CDR1 and CDR2: MNHEY, SVGAGI. V lost 3 bases and J 7 bases, leaving 10 bases between the germline ends. This CDR3 has 13 amino acids. The chain's CDR3 is CASSYSIRQPQHF. CDR3 sequence (DNA): TGTGCCAGCAGTTATTCAATTCGGCAGCCCCAGCATTTT.

The gene calls are TRBV7-9 and TRBJ2-5, with D perhaps TRBD2 (6 bases). TRBJ2-7 explains the end of the DNA better; the J call may be wrong. This CDR3 comprises 13 residues. Germline CDR1 SEHNR, CDR2 FQNEAQ (reference sequence). This chain's CDR3 is CASSSDSGDEQYF. The CDR3 DNA reads TGTGCCAGCAGCAGCGACTCGGGAGACGAGCAGTACTTC.

This sequence joins TRBV7-2 and TRBJ2-1, with D uncertain. This CDR3 spans 13 amino acids. Germline assignment: CDR1 SGHTA and CDR2 FQGNSA. Trimming removed 1 base from V and 10 bases from J, with 11 bases in between. The CDR3 spells CASSLDPSGEQFF. The DNA for the CDR3 is TGTGCCAGCAGCTTAGATCCCTCCGGGGAGCAGTTCTTC.

The chain carries TRBV5-5 and TRBJ2-7; 9 nucleotides line up with TRBD1. J lost 6 bases, V lost 3 bases, and 7 bases had no gene match. Germline values: CDR1 SGHKS, CDR2 YYEKEE (reference sequence). CDR3 length equals 14 residues. This CDR3 reads CASSSNRGQGEQYF. The CDR3 region has the DNA TGTGCCAGCAGCTCGAACAGGGGACAGGGCGAGCAGTACTTC.

The chain uses TRBV7-2 and TRBJ2-1; D is unresolved. CDR3 length: 15 amino acids. CDR1 SGHTA and CDR2 FQGNSA come from the germline V gene. The V gene lost 3 bases and the J gene lost 9 bases, with 18 bases spanning the gap. The CDR3 reads CASSLVVTFRGEQFF. The CDR3 nucleotides read TGTGCCAGCAGCTTGGTAGTCACTTTCCGTGGTGAGCAGTTCTTC.

V gene TRBV20-1 combines with J gene TRBJ2-5; D is unclear. Looked up from germline, CDR1 is DFQATT and CDR2 is SNEGSKA (reference sequence). The V end lost 3 bases, the J end lost 4 bases, and 9 bases lay between the germline ends. This CDR3 has 12 amino acids. Here the CDR3 reads CSASYLTETQYF. For the CDR3, the DNA is TGCAGTGCTAGTTATCTGACAGAGACCCAGTACTTC.